This T cell receptor (beta chain) stems from a study of cytomegalovirus exposure and HLA in healthy donors. Turning to the study itself: A prior analysis found some 110 million unique TCR beta sequences from 150 million to 200 million T cells.

The PCR employed 60 Vbeta primers together with 13 Jbeta primers. Measured with immunoSEQ multiplex PCR; TCRdb has only the in-frame clones, and not every one. The sample has over 100,000 clones; 78% are singletons. Germline CDR1 and CDR2: MDHEN and SYDVKM. The CDR3 loop spans 16 amino acids. V was shortened by 7 bases and J by 6 bases, with 21 bases between the two germline ends. The chain has TRBV28 and TRBJ2-2, with TRBD1 as a possible D gene (5 bases). The source is a woman aged 30 to 39 in good health and CMV-seropositive. The sample taken for sequencing was PBMCs. CDR3 nucleotide sequence: TGTGCCAGCAACCGTCATGGGGCAGGCTTGGCCGGGGAGCTGTTTTTT. This translates into CASNRHGAGLAGELFF.